The next 27 T cell receptor beta chains were all read from a single sample in a study of control samples from healthy donors and cancer patients. Here immunoSEQ multiplex PCR was the method, and the copy in TCRdb shows in-frame clones only, minus some. Among 130,000 or so clones, 87% were seen once, and the ten largest hold over 6.5%. The material sequenced was blood. Receptors originate from a man aged 35 to 55 in good health.

The chain is built from TRBV6-5 and TRBJ1-1, with TRBD1 matching 7 bases. Germline trimming cut 6 bases from V and 1 base from J; bases unmatched to any gene: 8. The CDR3 runs to 15 residues. The germline V gene has CDR1 MNHEY and CDR2 SVGAGI. CDR3 amino acids: CASSTPRQGNTEAFF. The CDR3 DNA sequence: TGTGCCAGCAGCACCCCTCGACAGGGGAACACTGAAGCTTTCTTT.

The rearrangement links TRBV23-1 to TRBJ2-3, with a possible D match to TRBD2 (5 bases). TRBV23-1 is known as an ORF, though its function is uncertain. V was shortened by 0 bases and J by 1 base, with 14 bases between the two germline ends. The CDR3 spans 17 residues. The CDR3 loop is CASSQSTPLGGTDTQYF. The CDR3 bases are TGCGCCAGCAGTCAATCGACCCCCCTCGGGGGCACAGATACGCAGTATTTT.

The chain recombines TRBV2 with TRBJ1-2; D remains unclear. V shed 2 bases and J shed 6 bases, with 13 bases lying between them. The germline V gene encodes CDR1 SNHLY and CDR2 FYNNEI. The CDR3 runs to 14 residues. CDR3 loop: CASSEFVGGNGYTF. DNA for the CDR3: TGTGCCAGCAGTGAATTCGTTGGAGGGAATGGCTACACCTTC.

The chain couples TRBV5-6 to TRBJ2-5; 7 bases are a match to TRBD1. The CDR3 is 14 residues long. Germline loops: CDR1 SGHDT, CDR2 YYEEEE. V lost 6 bases and J lost 5; bases outside the gene matches: 10. Written as DNA, the CDR3 is TGTGCCAGCATCATCACAGGGGCTAGGGAGACCCAGTACTTC. The encoded protein is CASIITGARETQYF.

This clone was detected only a few times. CDR3: CASSLRVVGEQYF. In DNA, the CDR3 is TGTGCCAGCAGTCTCCGGGTCGTGGGCGAGCAGTACTTC. V gene TRBV6-7 combines with J gene TRBJ2-7; no firm D call. TRBV6-7 is assigned to the ORF class and has an uncertain function. The V end was cut by 5 bases, the J end by 6 bases, with 14 bases between. CDR3 length: 13 residues.

CDR3 region: CASSYVGRQGEKLFF. The CDR3 DNA is TGTGCCAGCAGTTACGTAGGGCGACAAGGGGAAAAACTGTTTTTT. The chain recombines TRBV6-6 with TRBJ1-4, with D unresolved. With 2 bases removed from V and 8 bases from J, the gap between germline ends came to 15 bases. Germline V gene sequence: CDR1 MNHNY, CDR2 SVGAGI (reference sequence). The CDR3 contains 15 residues.

V and J are TRBV2 and TRBJ1-5; weak D call: TRBD1 (5 bases). The CDR3 is 15 amino acids. CDR1 and CDR2 (germline): SNHLY, FYNNEI. The V and J ends lost 3 bases and 4 bases respectively, with 13 bases between them. CDR3 in amino acids: CASSDGAGFNQPQHF. The CDR3 nucleotides are TGTGCCAGCAGTGACGGGGCGGGGTTTAATCAGCCCCAGCATTTT.

This chain joins TRBV7-8 and TRBJ2-5, with D perhaps assigned TRBD1 or TRBD2 (5 bases each). This CDR3 is 14 amino acids long. Trimming stripped 7 bases from V and 9 bases from J, with 21 bases between. Germline V gives CDR1 SGHVS, CDR2 FQNEAQ. The CDR3 loop is CASNPSGTPGSQYF. The CDR3 DNA sequence: TGTGCCAGCAACCCGTCGGGGACCCCGGGGTCCCAGTACTTC.

The V and J genes are TRBV2 and TRBJ1-5; TRBD1 agrees at 7 bases. The trim removed 5 bases at V and 3 bases at J, leaving 13 bases unmatched. The CDR3 has 17 amino acids. Germline CDR1 is SNHLY and CDR2 is FYNNEI. The CDR3 nucleotides read TGTGCCAGCAGTTTCTTCCCGAAGGGACAGTACAATCAGCCCCAGCATTTT. This sequence encodes CASSFFPKGQYNQPQHF.

This clone has more than one count but fewer than ten. This chain uses TRBV6-1 with TRBJ1-2; no firm D call. Per the germline V gene, CDR1 is MNHNS and CDR2 is SASEGT. The CDR3 totals 16 residues. Trimming took 0 bases from V and 0 from J, leaving 11 bases between them. CDR3 region: CASSEALNRPNYGYTF. The CDR3 coding sequence is TGTGCCAGCAGTGAAGCGCTTAACCGACCTAACTATGGCTACACCTTC.

CDR3 sequence: CASSEERHEQYF. The CDR3, as DNA: TGTGCCAGCAGTGAAGAGAGGCACGAGCAGTACTTC. This chain connects TRBV2 to TRBJ2-7, with unresolved D. The CDR3 extends over 12 amino acids. V shed 1 base and J shed 5 bases, with 6 bases lying between them. The germline V gene encodes CDR1 SNHLY and CDR2 FYNNEI.

V gene TRBV24-1 combines with J gene TRBJ1-2; 9 bases align to TRBD1. Germline V gene sequence: CDR1 KGHDR, CDR2 SFDVKD. The CDR3 is made up of 16 amino acids. The V segment lost 4 bases and the J segment 8 bases; nucleotides outside the gene matches: 13. The CDR3 sequence: CATSDTQGQGGKGYTF. CDR3 bases: TGTGCCACCAGTGACACACAGGGACAGGGTGGAAAGGGCTACACCTTC.

The J gene is TRBJ1-5, the V gene TRBV6-2 or TRBV6-3; 7 positions agree with TRBD1. V shed 6 bases and J 5 bases; nucleotides not matched to a gene: 4. The CDR3 consists of 13 residues. The germline gives CDR1 MNHEY, CDR2 SVGEGT. The CDR3, as DNA: TGTGCCAGCAGCCGACAGGGTTATCAGCCCCAGCATTTT. Its protein is CASSRQGYQPQHF.

The J gene is TRBJ2-5, the V gene TRBV28, with D unresolved. Trimming shortened V by 8 bases and J by 7 bases, and 26 bases separated the two germline ends. CDR3 size: 16 residues. CDR1 is MDHEN, CDR2 SYDVKM, per germline. The CDR3 DNA sequence: TGTGCCAGCGGATCTGAGGACGGATTTGGGTTAGGGACCCAGTACTTC. It codes for CASGSEDGFGLGTQYF.

The J gene is TRBJ1-2, the V gene TRBV7-2, with D tentatively TRBD1 (5 bases). Per germline, CDR1 SGHTA and CDR2 FQGNSA. CDR3 size: 17 residues. Between the trimmed V and J ends, which lost 5 bases and 5 bases, there was a span of 24 bases. The CDR3: CASSPRISPGLMYGYTF. The CDR3 nucleotides are TGTGCCAGCAGCCCAAGGATTTCCCCGGGACTGATGTATGGCTACACCTTC.

This clone was counted once. This chain connects TRBV6-2 or TRBV6-3 to TRBJ2-5; 10 bases agree with TRBD2. The ends lost 2 bases at V and 5 bases at J; junction bases unmatched: 5. The germline V gene encodes CDR1 MNHEY and CDR2 SVGEGT. This CDR3 is built from 15 residues. Written as DNA, the CDR3 is TGTGCCAGCAGTTACCCAGCGGGGGGGATCGAGACCCAGTACTTC. Translation: CASSYPAGGIETQYF.

V gene TRBV7-2 combines with J gene TRBJ1-5; TRBD1 might be the D (6 bases). Germline V gene data show CDR1 as SGHTA and CDR2 as FQGNSA. This CDR3 comprises 15 residues. V lost 2 bases and J lost 3, with 11 bases in between. CDR3 loop: CASSLSRDNNQPQHF. DNA of the CDR3: TGTGCCAGCAGCTTAAGTAGGGACAACAATCAGCCCCAGCATTTT.

On this clone: The junction departs from germline at one end; a sequencing error may be responsible. The chain couples TRBV4-3 to TRBJ2-7, with TRBD2 identical over 8 bases. Germline V gene lookup returns CDR1 LGHNA and CDR2 YSLEER. This CDR3 comprises 16 residues. CDR3 bases: TGCGCCAGCAGCCAAGATAGGAGCGGGGGAAGTACGAGCCCAGACTTC. This translates into CASSQDRSGGSTSPDF.

Remarks on this clone: At the DNA level, this CDR3 is encoded by other sequences in the same sample as well. The chain employs TRBV5-1 and TRBJ2-5; D possibly matches TRBD1 or TRBD2 (7 bases each). This CDR3 comprises 17 residues. V dropped 3 bases and J dropped 4 bases, with 22 bases sitting between them. Germline CDR1 reads SGHRS; CDR2 reads YFSETQ. The CDR3: CASSSRGGAGQRETQYF. The CDR3 DNA reads TGCGCCAGCAGCTCGAGGGGGGGGGCGGGACAGAGAGAGACCCAGTACTTC.

CDR3 protein: CASSVSGQGLGELFF. The CDR3 DNA reads TGTGCCAGCAGCGTATCGGGACAGGGACTCGGGGAGCTGTTTTTT. The chain has TRBV9 and TRBJ2-2; 9 nucleotides line up with TRBD1. Per the germline V gene, CDR1 is SGDLS and CDR2 is YYNGEE. CDR3 length: 15 amino acids. With 1 base clipped from V and 7 bases from J, the junction kept 5 bases outside the gene matches.

This sequence joins TRBV6-5 and TRBJ1-5; D not resolved. V was trimmed by 7 bases and J by 9 bases, leaving 16 bases between them. CDR3 length equals 13 residues. Germline V gene sequence: CDR1 MNHEY, CDR2 SVGAGI. CDR3 sequence reads: CASTPGRARPQHF. Here the CDR3 DNA reads TGTGCCAGCACCCCCGGGCGGGCCCGGCCCCAGCATTTT.

The CDR3 DNA reads as TGCAGCGCGAAGGGAACAGGGCCAAATACGCAGTATTTT. Its translation: CSAKGTGPNTQYF. The chain combines TRBV29-1 with TRBJ2-3; weak D call: TRBD1 (6 bases). CDR1 and CDR2 from the germline V gene are SQVTM and ANQGSEA. The CDR3 extends over 13 amino acids. V lost 7 bases and J 7 bases, leaving 18 bases between the germline ends.

Only a few counts were recorded for this clone. The chain uses TRBV3-1 (or the pseudogene TRBV3-2) and TRBJ2-1, with 10 bases matching TRBD2. This CDR3 region has 16 residues. V shed 4 bases, J shed 5 bases, and the junction held 8 bases outside the gene matches. CDR1 is LGHDT and CDR2 is YNNKEL in the germline V gene (reference sequence). The CDR3 region has the DNA TGTGCCAGCAGCCCGTCCCAACTAGCGGGAAACAATGAGCAGTTCTTC. This gives the protein CASSPSQLAGNNEQFF.

The chain carries TRBV30 and TRBJ1-5; D gene unclear. V was cut by 4 bases and J by 0 bases, with 13 bases left in between. CDR3 length: 15 amino acids. Germline CDR1 GTSNPN, CDR2 SVGIG (reference sequence). Here the CDR3 DNA reads TGTGCCTGGACCGCGGACGGTTATAGCAATCAGCCCCAGCATTTT. It translates to CAWTADGYSNQPQHF.

The chain links TRBV5-8 to TRBJ1-1, with D unresolved. V lost 0 bases, J lost 1 base, and 22 bases lay in between. Germline-derived CDR1 and CDR2 are SGHTS and YDEGEE. This CDR3 spans 19 amino acids. This chain's CDR3 is CASSLVIFFGSPGNTEAFF. In DNA, the CDR3 is TGTGCCAGCAGCTTGGTTATTTTTTTTGGGTCCCCGGGGAACACTGAAGCTTTCTTT.

The V call is TRBV18, the J call TRBJ2-3, with TRBD2 identical over 7 bases. Germline V lookup: CDR1 KGHSH, CDR2 LQKENI. The CDR3 is 15 amino acids. V lost 6 bases and J lost 2; bases outside the gene matches: 8. The chain's CDR3 is CASSPPSGLTDTQYF. In DNA form, the CDR3 reads TGTGCCAGCTCTCCGCCTAGCGGACTCACAGATACGCAGTATTTT. Using reference TRBV18 and TRBJ2-3 for the parts outside the CDR3, the full variable domain is NAGVMQNPRHLVRRRGQEARLRCSPMKGHSHVYWYRQLPEEGLKFMVYLQKENIIDESGMPKERFSAEFPKEGPSILRIQQVVRGDSAAYFCASSPPSGLTDTQYFGPGTRLTVL.

The J gene is TRBJ1-1, the V gene TRBV10-3; D might be TRBD1 (5 bases). CDR3 length: 11 amino acids. Trimming pared 7 bases from V and 8 bases from J, leaving 11 bases between. Germline V CDR1 and CDR2: ENHRY, SYGVKD. The CDR3 DNA reads as TGTGCCATCACTCAGGGTACAGAAGCTTTCTTT. Protein product: CAITQGTEAFF.